The 22 T cell receptor beta chains presented below share a single source sample, sequenced in a study of T cell responses to AZD1222 COVID-19 vaccine (dated by TCRdb to about 2021). The time point label, as the study defines it: baseline before first vaccination. The library was obtained by the immunoSEQ multiplex PCR assay. In TCRdb, the immuneACCESS table is reduced to in-frame sequences with V and J assigned. These tables do not hold every clone; where another copy was compared, an unresolved V gene accounts for under half, and the others remain unexplained. The sample yields 150,000 to 200,000 clones; about 90% were counted once. The ten most abundant clones make up around 5.8% of the sample. This material consisted of peripheral blood, taken on day 0 of AZD1222 vaccination. The origin of the receptors is an adult in good health.

V gene TRBV9 combines with J gene TRBJ2-7; D possibly corresponds to TRBD1 (6 bases). Germline CDR1 and CDR2: SGDLS and YYNGEE. V lost 1 base, J lost 2 bases, and 10 bases lay in between. The CDR3 runs 14 residues. Here the CDR3 reads CASSVSTGTYEQYF. For the CDR3, the DNA is TGTGCCAGCAGCGTATCTACAGGGACCTACGAGCAGTACTTC.

The chain employs TRBV5-1 and TRBJ2-1, with 9 bases aligning to TRBD2. Unmatched junction bases numbered 5, after V lost 0 bases and J lost 4 bases. This CDR3 spans 16 amino acids. The germline V gene has CDR1 SGHRS and CDR2 YFSETQ. CDR3 sequence (DNA): TGCGCCAGCAGCTTGGCGTTAGCGGGGGCTTACAATGAGCAGTTCTTC. Its translation is CASSLALAGAYNEQFF.

This chain joins TRBV6-1 and TRBJ2-4, with 10 bases matching TRBD1. Per the germline V gene, CDR1 is MNHNS and CDR2 is SASEGT. The V gene end was trimmed by 3 bases and the J gene end by 3 bases; junction bases not matched to a gene: 5. The CDR3 contains 16 residues. CDR3 sequence: CASSETGGVGKNIQYF. Written as DNA, the CDR3 is TGTGCCAGCAGTGAGACAGGGGGCGTTGGCAAAAACATTCAGTACTTC.

The CDR3 sequence: CASSQDRTDRDSNQPQHF. The CDR3 coding sequence is TGCGCCAGCAGCCAAGATCGGACGGACAGGGACTCCAATCAGCCCCAGCATTTT. The V and J genes are TRBV4-1 and TRBJ1-5, with TRBD1 matching 8 bases. Germline V gene lookup returns CDR1 MGHRA and CDR2 YSYEKL. CDR3 length: 18 residues. V gave up 0 bases and J gave up 3 bases; unmatched junction bases: 10.

This chain joins TRBV29-1 and TRBJ1-4, with 7 bases lining up with TRBD1. Trimming at V came to 6 bases and at J to 7 bases, leaving 8 bases not matched to a gene. Germline CDR1 is SQVTM and CDR2 is ANQGSEA. This CDR3 region has 13 residues. CDR3: CSVTGVSGEKLFF. The CDR3 DNA reads TGCAGCGTAACAGGGGTGTCGGGTGAAAAACTGTTTTTT.

The chain recombines TRBV28 with TRBJ1-2, with D uncertain. Germline loops: CDR1 MDHEN, CDR2 SYDVKM. The CDR3 length is 12 residues. Trimming took 8 bases from V and 4 from J, leaving 11 bases between them. The CDR3 nucleotides read TGTGCCAGCTCCGAAGTTTCCTATGGCTACACCTTC. Encoded protein: CASSEVSYGYTF.

The chain couples TRBV30 to TRBJ2-5; TRBD1 aligns across 9 bases. V was clipped by 0 bases and J by 4 bases; unmatched bases: 6. Germline V gene data show CDR1 as GTSNPN and CDR2 as SVGIG (reference sequence). This CDR3 is built from 15 residues. CDR3: CAWSVLGTGIETQYF. DNA for the CDR3: TGTGCCTGGAGTGTACTGGGGACAGGGATAGAGACCCAGTACTTC.

This chain connects TRBV19 to TRBJ1-1, with 9 bases matching TRBD1. This CDR3 is built from 16 residues. The junction had 12 bases not matched to a gene; V was cut back by 4 bases and J by 6 bases. The germline gives CDR1 LNHDA, CDR2 SQIVND (reference sequence). The CDR3, as DNA: TGTGCCAGTAGTAGGGGCCGTACAGGGGGCCGCGCTGAAGCTTTCTTT. It translates to CASSRGRTGGRAEAFF.

The V gene is TRBV6-5, the J gene TRBJ2-5, with unresolved D. V dropped 8 bases and J dropped 2 bases, with 9 bases sitting between them. The CDR3 loop spans 12 amino acids. Germline-derived CDR1 and CDR2 are MNHEY and SVGAGI. CDR3 DNA sequence: TGTGCCAGCCGACTCCCACAAGAGACCCAGTACTTC. It is translated as CASRLPQETQYF.

The V and J genes are TRBV7-9 and TRBJ2-5, with 7 nucleotides matching TRBD1. With 0 bases clipped from V and 7 bases from J, the junction kept 11 bases outside the gene matches. The CDR3 contains 16 residues. Looked up from germline, CDR1 is SEHNR and CDR2 is FQNEAQ (reference sequence). For the CDR3, the DNA is TGTGCCAGCAGCTTAGCGAGGACAGGTTGGCCATGGACCCAGTACTTC. Residues: CASSLARTGWPWTQYF. Using reference TRBV7-9 and TRBJ2-5 for the parts outside the CDR3, the full variable domain is DTGVSQNPRHKITKRGQNVTFRCDPISEHNRLYWYRQTLGQGPEFLTYFQNEAQLEKSRLLSDRFSAERPKGSFSTLEIQRTEQGDSAMYLCASSLARTGWPWTQYFGPGTRLLVL.

The chain recombines TRBV6-1 with TRBJ1-2; D possibly corresponds to TRBD1 (6 bases). The germline V gene has CDR1 MNHNS and CDR2 SASEGT. Trimming cost V 0 bases and J 7 bases, with 9 bases left between them. The CDR3 covers 13 residues. The CDR3 sequence is CASSEATGAGYTF. As DNA, the CDR3 is TGTGCCAGCAGTGAAGCGACGGGGGCTGGCTACACCTTC.

This rearrangement joins TRBV28 to TRBJ1-5; the D is unclear. The CDR3 sequence is 14 residues long. V was trimmed by 8 bases and J by 2 bases, leaving 13 bases between them. The germline gives CDR1 MDHEN, CDR2 SYDVKM. The CDR3 loop reads CASDRVSGNQPQHF. The CDR3 coding sequence is TGTGCCAGCGATAGGGTCTCGGGCAATCAGCCCCAGCATTTT.

The chain recombines TRBV5-8 with TRBJ1-2; TRBD1 is a possible D gene (5 bases). V was pared by 4 bases and J by 4 bases, with 14 bases between. Germline values: CDR1 SGHTS, CDR2 YDEGEE. The CDR3 consists of 14 residues. The CDR3 here is CASSPDAGIYGYTF. In DNA form, the CDR3 reads TGTGCCAGCAGCCCAGATGCAGGGATCTATGGCTACACCTTC.

The J gene is TRBJ2-7, the V gene TRBV3-1 (or the pseudogene TRBV3-2), with D perhaps being TRBD1 or TRBD2 (5 bases each). V lost 4 bases, J lost 0 bases, and 16 bases lay in between. CDR3 size: 16 residues. The germline V gene has CDR1 LGHDT and CDR2 YNNKEL (reference sequence). The CDR3 DNA sequence: TGTGCCAGCAGCCGGACCGGGACCTGGAACTCCTACGAGCAGTACTTC. The encoded protein is CASSRTGTWNSYEQYF.

The rearrangement links TRBV4-2 to TRBJ2-2; D tentatively fits TRBD1 or TRBD2 (5 bases each). The CDR3 has 14 residues. V was cut by 2 bases and J by 7 bases, with 11 bases left in between. CDR1 is LGHNA and CDR2 is YNFKEQ in the germline V gene. The CDR3 here is CASSQQGANGELFF. The CDR3 coding sequence is TGTGCCAGCAGCCAACAGGGAGCAAACGGGGAGCTGTTTTTT.

The CDR3, as DNA: TGTGCCAGCAGTGAAGGAGGGGGGGACGGCCAGTATGAAAAACTGTTTTTT. Its protein product is CASSEGGGDGQYEKLFF. V gene TRBV2 combines with J gene TRBJ1-4, with a possible D match to TRBD1 (6 bases). Trimming pared 1 base from V and 6 bases from J, leaving 18 bases between. Germline V CDR1 and CDR2: SNHLY, FYNNEI. The CDR3 runs to 17 residues.

Only one count was recorded for this clone. This rearrangement joins TRBV6-1 to TRBJ2-7; D might be TRBD2 (5 bases). The CDR3 length is 14 residues. With 3 bases removed from V and 2 bases from J, the gap between germline ends came to 11 bases. Germline V gives CDR1 MNHNS, CDR2 SASEGT. CDR3 DNA: TGTGCCAGCAGTGACGGAGGAATTCCCTACGAGCAGTACTTC. It yields the protein CASSDGGIPYEQYF.

The CDR3 DNA sequence: TGCGCCAGCAGCTTGGCTCCTAGCGGGGACCCTACGAGCAATGAGCAGTTCTTC. Translated, it gives CASSLAPSGDPTSNEQFF. The rearrangement links TRBV5-1 to TRBJ2-1; 9 bases match TRBD2. The V and J ends lost 0 bases and 6 bases, in that order; junction bases with no gene match: 13. CDR1 and CDR2 (germline): SGHRS, YFSETQ. The CDR3 consists of 18 residues.

A single count supports this clone. V gene TRBV5-1 combines with J gene TRBJ2-3, with D maybe TRBD2 (6 bases). Germline values: CDR1 SGHRS, CDR2 YFSETQ. Trimming shortened V by 5 bases and J by 5 bases, and 18 bases separated the two germline ends. CDR3 length: 15 amino acids. The CDR3 sequence is CASRPAGTPKDTQYF. CDR3 nucleotides: TGCGCCAGCAGACCCGCCGGGACTCCAAAAGATACGCAGTATTTT.

This sequence joins TRBV28 and TRBJ1-5; D gene uncertain. Trimming took off 7 bases at V and 4 bases at J, with 14 bases between the two ends. Germline V gene data show CDR1 as MDHEN and CDR2 as SYDVKM. This CDR3 is 14 amino acids long. The CDR3 sequence: CASKDSDGNQPQHF. DNA of the CDR3: TGTGCCAGCAAAGATTCAGACGGGAATCAGCCCCAGCATTTT.

The rearrangement uses TRBV7-9 and TRBJ2-1; D remains ambiguous. There are 14 residues in the CDR3. V gave up 1 base and J gave up 5 bases, with 9 bases separating them. Germline values: CDR1 SEHNR, CDR2 FQNEAQ (reference sequence). Here the CDR3 reads CASSLEGRHNEQFF. CDR3 DNA: TGTGCCAGCAGCTTAGAAGGCAGACACAATGAGCAGTTCTTC.

The chain couples TRBV29-1 to TRBJ2-7, with D perhaps given as TRBD1 or TRBD2 (6 bases each). This CDR3 spans 13 amino acids. V was clipped by 3 bases and J by 6 bases, with 15 bases between them. Germline V lookup: CDR1 SQVTM, CDR2 ANQGSEA. This CDR3 is CSVDLGGGPEQYF. In DNA form, the CDR3 reads TGCAGCGTTGACCTGGGGGGCGGACCCGAGCAGTACTTC.